This T cell receptor beta chain was sequenced for a study of shared clonotypes between healthy human individuals. Looked up from germline, CDR1 is MNHEY and CDR2 is SMNVEV (reference sequence). CDR3 length: 14 residues. Deletions cut 5 bases from V and 0 bases from J, with 11 bases between. An assay was performed, and its level was deep. Ten immunoSEQ deep assay plates were used to sequence unsorted PBMC DNA. Original handling: ImmunoSEQ yielded junction-only sequences lacking quality scores, so filtering differed. Only in-frame clones appear in the TCRdb table, and some are missing; sequencing was by immunoSEQ multiplex PCR. Clonal size and the V and J genes are those of that table, whereas D and trimming came from the DNA. The sample has about 460,000 clones; around 77% are singletons.

This sequence was found in a woman aged 40 to 50 in good health. Some clones in this sample may be carry-over from other donors' samples. The chain joins TRBV27 to TRBJ2-7; possibly TRBD2 for D (5 bases). Material: PBMCs. CDR3 region: CASSPVRASYEQYF. CDR3 in DNA: TGTGCCAGCAGTCCGGTGCGGGCCTCCTACGAGCAGTACTTC.